This TCR beta chain was recorded in a study of a mutant IDH1 vaccine in newly diagnosed glioma. The overall study: Across weeks 1, 3, 5, 7, 11, 15, 19 and 23, patients received a vaccination each time, eight in all. Patients received vaccination from 4-6 weeks after radiotherapy alone, or with temozolomide cycles. Previous care, which was radiotherapy, temozolomide, or both, most often involved both.

Clones were sequenced by immunoSEQ multiplex PCR, and TCRdb holds only the in-frame ones, with some missing. Among under 70,000 clones listed, over 75% were seen once. Regarding the study as a whole: Vaccination elicited immune responses in approximately 93% of patients.

Details on this clone: The antigen is undetermined.

The time point: week 23, last vaccination. A single vaccine dose contained 300 ug of mutant IDH1 20-mer peptide, and topical imiquimod was used with it. Germline V gives CDR1 SNHLY, CDR2 FYNNEI. Deletions cut 5 bases from V and 2 bases from J, with 7 bases between. This CDR3 is built from 12 residues. The chain uses TRBV2 and TRBJ2-7, with D tentatively TRBD2 (6 bases). This clonotype originated in a man in his late teens or twenties with glioma. Sequencing was performed on PBMCs, taken from a glioma patient whose treatment included an IDH1 peptide vaccine. Here the CDR3 DNA reads TGTGCCAGCAGTCGCGGGACCTACGAGCAGTACTTC. It yields the protein CASSRGTYEQYF.